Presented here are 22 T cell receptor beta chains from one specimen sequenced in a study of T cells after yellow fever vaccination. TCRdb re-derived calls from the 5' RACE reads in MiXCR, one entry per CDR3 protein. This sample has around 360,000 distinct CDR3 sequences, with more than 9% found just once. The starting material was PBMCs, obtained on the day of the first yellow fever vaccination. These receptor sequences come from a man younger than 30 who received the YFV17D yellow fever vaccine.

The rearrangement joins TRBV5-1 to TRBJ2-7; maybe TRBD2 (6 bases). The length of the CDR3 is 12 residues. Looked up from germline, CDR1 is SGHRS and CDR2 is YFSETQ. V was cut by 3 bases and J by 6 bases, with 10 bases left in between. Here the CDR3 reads CASSWEVGEQYF. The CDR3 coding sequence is TGCGCCAGCAGCTGGGAGGTCGGCGAGCAGTACTTC.

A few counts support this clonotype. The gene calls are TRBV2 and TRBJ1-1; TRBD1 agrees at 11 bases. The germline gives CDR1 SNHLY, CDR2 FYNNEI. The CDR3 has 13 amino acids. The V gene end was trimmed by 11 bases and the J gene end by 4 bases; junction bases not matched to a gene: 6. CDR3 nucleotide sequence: TGTGCCGGAACCGGGACAGGGGGCACTGAAGCTTTCTTT. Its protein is CAGTGTGGTEAFF.

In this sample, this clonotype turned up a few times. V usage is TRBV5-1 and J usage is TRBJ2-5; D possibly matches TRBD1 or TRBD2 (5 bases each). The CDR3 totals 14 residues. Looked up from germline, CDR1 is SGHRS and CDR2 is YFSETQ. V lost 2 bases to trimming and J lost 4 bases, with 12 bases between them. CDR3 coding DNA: TGCGCCAGCAGCTTAATACTGAGGGGAGAGACCCAGTACTTC. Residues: CASSLILRGETQYF.

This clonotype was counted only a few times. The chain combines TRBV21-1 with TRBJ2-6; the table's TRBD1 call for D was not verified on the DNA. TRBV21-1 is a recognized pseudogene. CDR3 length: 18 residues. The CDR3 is CASSSTSRDSSGANVLTF. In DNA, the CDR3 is TGTGCCAGCAGCTCCACGTCCCGGGACAGCTCTGGGGCCAACGTCCTGACTTTC.

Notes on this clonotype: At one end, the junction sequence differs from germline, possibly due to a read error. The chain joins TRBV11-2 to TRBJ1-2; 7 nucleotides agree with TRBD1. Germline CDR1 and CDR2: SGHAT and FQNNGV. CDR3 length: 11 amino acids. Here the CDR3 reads CASSRDSRFSF. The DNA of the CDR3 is TGTGCCAGCAGCCGGGACAGCCGGTTTTCGTTC.

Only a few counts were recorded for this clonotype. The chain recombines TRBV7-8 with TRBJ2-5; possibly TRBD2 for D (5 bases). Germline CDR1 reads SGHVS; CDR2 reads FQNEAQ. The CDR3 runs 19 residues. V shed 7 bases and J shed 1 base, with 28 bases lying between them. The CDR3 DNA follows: TGTGCCAGCAATTTAAGGGTGGTCTCGCGGGCGATGACCCAAGAGACCCAGTACTTC. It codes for CASNLRVVSRAMTQETQYF.

The CDR3: CASSSNAPQETQYF. In DNA, the CDR3 is TGTGCCAGCAGCTCCAATGCACCTCAAGAGACCCAGTACTTC. The chain joins TRBV7-8 to TRBJ2-5; D gene unclear. In germline, CDR1 is SGHVS, CDR2 FQNEAQ. V was trimmed by 4 bases and J by 2 bases, leaving 11 bases between them. This CDR3 has 14 amino acids.

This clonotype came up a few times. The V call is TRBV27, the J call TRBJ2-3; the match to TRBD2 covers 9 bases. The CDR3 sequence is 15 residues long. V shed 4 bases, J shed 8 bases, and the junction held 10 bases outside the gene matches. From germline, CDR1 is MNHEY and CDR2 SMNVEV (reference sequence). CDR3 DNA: TGTGCCAGCAGTTCACCGGGACTAGCCTCTCTTACGCAGTATTTT. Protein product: CASSSPGLASLTQYF.

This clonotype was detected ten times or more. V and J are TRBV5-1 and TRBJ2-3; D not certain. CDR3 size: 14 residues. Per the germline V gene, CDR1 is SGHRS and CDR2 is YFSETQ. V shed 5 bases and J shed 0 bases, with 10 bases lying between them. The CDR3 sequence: CASSLTPSTDTQYF. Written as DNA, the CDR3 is TGCGCCAGCAGTTTGACACCAAGCACAGATACGCAGTATTTT.

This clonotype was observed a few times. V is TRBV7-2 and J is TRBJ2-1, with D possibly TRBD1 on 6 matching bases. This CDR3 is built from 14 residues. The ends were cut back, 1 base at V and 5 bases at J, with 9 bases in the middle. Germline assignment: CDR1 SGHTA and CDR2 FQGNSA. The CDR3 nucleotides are TGTGCCAGCAGCTTAGGGACAGTACACAATGAGCAGTTCTTC. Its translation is CASSLGTVHNEQFF.

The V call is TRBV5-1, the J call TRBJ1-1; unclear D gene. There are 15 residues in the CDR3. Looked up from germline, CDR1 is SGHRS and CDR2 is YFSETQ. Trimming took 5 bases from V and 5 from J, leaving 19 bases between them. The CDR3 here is CASRTFLGPSTEAFF. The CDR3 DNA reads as TGCGCCAGCAGAACATTTTTAGGGCCTTCTACTGAAGCTTTCTTT.

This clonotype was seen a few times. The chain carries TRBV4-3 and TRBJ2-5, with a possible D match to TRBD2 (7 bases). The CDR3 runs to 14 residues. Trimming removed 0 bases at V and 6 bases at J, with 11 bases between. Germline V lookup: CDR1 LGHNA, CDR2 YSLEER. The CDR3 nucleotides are TGCGCCAGCAGCCAAGATGGGCGGGGGCAGACCCAGTACTTC. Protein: CASSQDGRGQTQYF.

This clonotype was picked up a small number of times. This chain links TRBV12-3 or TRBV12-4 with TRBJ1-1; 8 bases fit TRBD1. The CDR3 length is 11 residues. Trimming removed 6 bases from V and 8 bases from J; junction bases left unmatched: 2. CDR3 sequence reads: CASRTGVEAFF. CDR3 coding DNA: TGTGCCAGCAGGACAGGGGTCGAAGCTTTCTTT.

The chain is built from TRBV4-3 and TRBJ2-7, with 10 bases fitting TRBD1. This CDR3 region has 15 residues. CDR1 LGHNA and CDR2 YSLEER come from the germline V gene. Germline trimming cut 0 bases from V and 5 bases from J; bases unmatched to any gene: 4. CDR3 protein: CASSQEGQGFHEQYF. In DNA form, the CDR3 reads TGCGCCAGCAGCCAAGAGGGACAGGGGTTCCACGAGCAGTACTTC.

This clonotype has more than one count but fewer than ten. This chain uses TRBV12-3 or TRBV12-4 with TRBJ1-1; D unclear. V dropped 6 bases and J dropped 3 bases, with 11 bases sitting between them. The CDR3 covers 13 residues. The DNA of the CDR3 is TGTGCCAGCAGCCACTCACCTGACACTGAAGCTTTCTTT. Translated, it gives CASSHSPDTEAFF.

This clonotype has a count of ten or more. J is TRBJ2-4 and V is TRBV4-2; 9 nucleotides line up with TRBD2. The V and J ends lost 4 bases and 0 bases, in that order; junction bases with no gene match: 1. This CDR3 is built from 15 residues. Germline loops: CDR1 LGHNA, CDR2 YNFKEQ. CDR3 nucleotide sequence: TGTGCCAGCAGCCTAGCGGGGGAAGCCAAAAACATTCAGTACTTC. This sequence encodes CASSLAGEAKNIQYF.

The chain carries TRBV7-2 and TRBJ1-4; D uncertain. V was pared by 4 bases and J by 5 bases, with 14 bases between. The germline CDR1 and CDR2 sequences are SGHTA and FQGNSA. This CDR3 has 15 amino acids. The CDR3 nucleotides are TGTGCCAGCAGCTCCCCCGGGGAATTGAATGAAAAACTGTTTTTT. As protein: CASSSPGELNEKLFF.

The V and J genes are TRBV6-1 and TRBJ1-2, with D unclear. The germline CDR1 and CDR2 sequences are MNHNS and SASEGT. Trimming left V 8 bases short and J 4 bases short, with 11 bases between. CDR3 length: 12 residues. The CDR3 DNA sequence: TGTGCCAGCGCAGTAGACGGCTATGGCTACACCTTC. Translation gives CASAVDGYGYTF.

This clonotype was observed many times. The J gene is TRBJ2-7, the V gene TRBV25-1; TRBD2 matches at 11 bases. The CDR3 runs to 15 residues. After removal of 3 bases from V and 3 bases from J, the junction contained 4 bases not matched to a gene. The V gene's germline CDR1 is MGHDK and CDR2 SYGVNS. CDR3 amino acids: CASSDSSGGIYEQYF. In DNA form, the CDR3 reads TGTGCCAGCAGTGATTCTAGCGGGGGGATCTACGAGCAGTACTTC.

For the CDR3, the DNA is TGTGCCAGCAGCCCGAGTGGGGGTGGCGGACGGACAATTTACACCTTC. Translating gives CASSPSGGGGRTIYTF. The chain employs TRBV7-3 and TRBJ1-2; D perhaps matches TRBD1 (5 bases). V was pared by 5 bases and J by 11 bases, with 27 bases between. Germline V lookup: CDR1 SGHTA, CDR2 FQGTGA. The CDR3 sequence is 16 residues long.

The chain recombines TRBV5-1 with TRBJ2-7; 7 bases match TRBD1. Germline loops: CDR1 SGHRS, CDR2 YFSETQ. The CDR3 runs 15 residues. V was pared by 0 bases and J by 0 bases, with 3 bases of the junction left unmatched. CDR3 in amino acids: CASSLAGTASYEQYF. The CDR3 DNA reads TGCGCCAGCAGCTTGGCCGGGACAGCCTCCTACGAGCAGTACTTC.

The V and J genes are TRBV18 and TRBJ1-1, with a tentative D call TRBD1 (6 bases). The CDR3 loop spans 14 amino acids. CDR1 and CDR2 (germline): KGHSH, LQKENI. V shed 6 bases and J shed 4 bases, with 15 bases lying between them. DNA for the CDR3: TGTGCCAGCTCCCCTACAGGGTCTCTCACTGAAGCTTTCTTT. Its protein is CASSPTGSLTEAFF.